A single sample is the source of the 29 T cell receptor beta chains below, sequenced in a study of T cell responses to AZD1222 COVID-19 vaccine. Profiled with immunoSEQ multiplex PCR; TCRdb holds only in-frame clones, not every one. The sample lists approximately 140,000 clones, around 90% occurring once. The sample was peripheral blood, taken on day 0 of AZD1222 vaccination. All receptors come from an adult in good health.

This chain connects TRBV29-1 to TRBJ2-3, with 8 bases that match TRBD2. Germline trimming cut 0 bases from V and 3 bases from J; bases unmatched to any gene: 8. Germline lookup yields CDR1 SQVTM and CDR2 ANQGSEA. The CDR3 has 16 amino acids. The CDR3, as DNA: TGCAGCGTTGAAGAGGGTGCGGGACTAGTGACAGATACGCAGTATTTT. It specifies CSVEEGAGLVTDTQYF.

This chain joins TRBV23-1 and TRBJ2-2; 8 bases line up with TRBD1. TRBV23-1 is placed among ORFs of uncertain function. The CDR3 extends over 17 amino acids. Trimming took 6 bases from V and 7 from J; bases not matched to a gene: 16. DNA for the CDR3: TGCGCCAGCAGCCTATTAGTGGTCGGACAGGGTAGCGGGGAGCTGTTTTTT. It is translated as CASSLLVVGQGSGELFF.

The chain links TRBV11-2 to TRBJ2-3, with D tentatively TRBD1 or TRBD2 (5 bases each). Germline CDR1 reads SGHAT; CDR2 reads FQNNGV. The CDR3 consists of 16 residues. The V and J ends lost 4 bases and 3 bases respectively, with 17 bases between them. The CDR3 region has the DNA TGTGCCAGCAGCTCTAACCAGGGCGAGGGTACAGATACGCAGTATTTT. Its protein is CASSSNQGEGTDTQYF.

This clone showed up just once. This chain joins TRBV18 and TRBJ2-7; 10 nucleotides line up with TRBD1. The CDR3 loop spans 14 amino acids. Germline CDR1 reads KGHSH; CDR2 reads LQKENI. J lost 6 bases, V lost 2 bases, and 4 bases had no gene match. The DNA for the CDR3 is TGTGCCAGCTCACCAAGGACAGGGGGTGGCGAGCAGTACTTC. Protein sequence: CASSPRTGGGEQYF. The full variable domain, completed using reference TRBV18 and TRBJ2-7, is NAGVMQNPRHLVRRRGQEARLRCSPMKGHSHVYWYRQLPEEGLKFMVYLQKENIIDESGMPKERFSAEFPKEGPSILRIQQVVRGDSAAYFCASSPRTGGGEQYFGPGTRLTVT.

The V call is TRBV7-2, the J call TRBJ2-2; 11 bases align to TRBD1. Germline trimming cut 5 bases from V and 5 bases from J; bases unmatched to any gene: 7. The germline gives CDR1 SGHTA, CDR2 FQGNSA. This CDR3 spans 16 amino acids. CDR3 coding DNA: TGTGCCAGCAGCCACGGACAGGGGGCAGGGACCGGGGAGCTGTTTTTT. It translates to CASSHGQGAGTGELFF. The full variable domain, completed using reference TRBV7-2 and TRBJ2-2, is GAGVSQSPSNKVTEKGKDVELRCDPISGHTALYWYRQSLGQGLEFLIYFQGNSAPDKSGLPSDRFSAERTGGSVSTLTIQRTQQEDSAVYLCASSHGQGAGTGELFFGEGSRLTVL.

This clone has a single count. This chain connects TRBV5-1 to TRBJ2-1; a possible D gene is TRBD2 (8 bases). The CDR3 loop spans 15 amino acids. Germline loops: CDR1 SGHRS, CDR2 YFSETQ. V gave up 1 base and J gave up 16 bases, with 24 bases separating them. CDR3 loop: CASSLTSSDTGGGFF. The CDR3 nucleotides are TGCGCCAGCAGCTTGACCTCGTCGGACACGGGAGGGGGCTTCTTC. The entire variable domain, with the rest obtained from reference TRBV5-1 and TRBJ2-1, is as follows: KAGVTQTPRYLIKTRGQQVTLSCSPISGHRSVSWYQQTPGQGLQFLFEYFSETQRNKGNFPGRFSGRQFSNSRSEMNVSTLELGDSALYLCASSLTSSDTGGGFFGPGTRLTVL.

In this sample, this clone turned up once. The chain recombines TRBV7-9 with TRBJ2-7; D remains ambiguous. Germline V gene lookup returns CDR1 SEHNR and CDR2 FQNEAQ (reference sequence). V lost 5 bases and J 0 bases, leaving 17 bases between the germline ends. The CDR3 spans 16 residues. CDR3 in amino acids: CASSADFAESSYEQYF. CDR3 nucleotide sequence: TGTGCCAGCAGCGCCGACTTCGCGGAAAGCTCCTACGAGCAGTACTTC. The full variable domain, in which reference TRBV7-9 and TRBJ2-7 provide the parts outside the CDR3, is DTGVSQNPRHKITKRGQNVTFRCDPISEHNRLYWYRQTLGQGPEFLTYFQNEAQLEKSRLLSDRFSAERPKGSFSTLEIQRTEQGDSAMYLCASSADFAESSYEQYFGPGTRLTVT.

This chain uses TRBV27 with TRBJ2-7, with TRBD1 as a possible D gene (7 bases). Germline CDR1 is MNHEY and CDR2 is SMNVEV (reference sequence). The V gene lost 0 bases and the J gene lost 2 bases, with 11 bases spanning the gap. The CDR3 is made up of 15 amino acids. The CDR3 DNA reads TGTGCCAGCAGTTTATCCCCAGGGGGGACCTACGAGCAGTACTTC. Translation: CASSLSPGGTYEQYF.

V is TRBV11-3 and J is TRBJ2-2; TRBD1 might be the D (5 bases). This CDR3 spans 17 amino acids. Germline loops: CDR1 SGHNT, CDR2 YENEEA. Deletions cut 5 bases from V and 1 base from J, with 17 bases between. The CDR3: CASSPPKRGWNTGELFF. CDR3 in DNA: TGTGCCAGCAGCCCCCCCAAAAGGGGATGGAACACCGGGGAGCTGTTTTTT.

V usage is TRBV6-5 and J usage is TRBJ2-3; D is undetermined. The CDR3 extends over 13 amino acids. Germline lookup yields CDR1 MNHEY and CDR2 SVGAGI. Trimming left V 7 bases short and J 3 bases short, with 11 bases between. CDR3 coding DNA: TGTGCCAGCATGGGTATCGGGACAGATACGCAGTATTTT. Translated: CASMGIGTDTQYF.

V usage is TRBV6-5 and J usage is TRBJ2-3; the match to TRBD2 covers 8 bases. CDR3 length: 15 residues. The V and J ends lost 5 bases and 6 bases, in that order; junction bases with no gene match: 10. Germline V gene lookup returns CDR1 MNHEY and CDR2 SVGAGI. The CDR3 spells CASSLSVSGGDTQYF. In DNA form, the CDR3 reads TGTGCCAGCAGTCTCAGTGTCAGCGGGGGCGATACGCAGTATTTT.

V and J are TRBV19 and TRBJ1-5, with no clear D. The CDR3 contains 13 residues. Germline V gene sequence: CDR1 LNHDA, CDR2 SQIVND (reference sequence). Deletions cut 5 bases from V and 2 bases from J, with 7 bases between. The CDR3 region is CASSRDGNQPQHF. The CDR3 bases are TGTGCCAGTAGTCGTGACGGCAATCAGCCCCAGCATTTT.

In its sample, this clone was seen many times. The chain recombines TRBV30 with TRBJ2-7, with 9 bases aligning to TRBD1. CDR1 is GTSNPN, CDR2 SVGIG, per germline (reference sequence). This CDR3 has 14 residues. V shed 5 bases and J 1 base; nucleotides not matched to a gene: 6. The CDR3 DNA sequence: TGTGCCTGGGAACCCGGGACAGGGTCCTACGAGCAGTACTTC. It specifies CAWEPGTGSYEQYF. Based on the CDR3 plus reference TRBV30 and TRBJ2-7, the full variable domain is SQTIHQWPATLVQPVGSPLSLECTVEGTSNPNLYWYRQAAGRGLQLLFYSVGIGQISSEVPQNLSASRPQDRQFILSSKKLLLSDSGFYLCAWEPGTGSYEQYFGPGTRLTVT.

The gene calls are TRBV19 and TRBJ2-1, with 8 bases lining up with TRBD2. Trimming cost V 10 bases and J 4 bases; bases outside gene matches: 18. Germline CDR1 and CDR2: LNHDA and SQIVND (reference sequence). CDR3 length equals 17 residues. The CDR3 here is CATPIRLAGEDYNEQFF. The CDR3 DNA sequence: TGTGCCACTCCTATAAGGCTAGCGGGTGAAGATTACAATGAGCAGTTCTTC. The full variable domain, with the rest looked up from reference TRBV19 and TRBJ2-1, is DGGITQSPKYLFRKEGQNVTLSCEQNLNHDAMYWYRQDPGQGLRLIYYSQIVNDFQKGDIAEGYSVSREKKESFPLTVTSAQKNPTAFYLCATPIRLAGEDYNEQFFGPGTRLTVL.

The J gene is TRBJ1-5, the V gene TRBV5-8; unclear D gene. Germline CDR1 and CDR2: SGHTS and YDEGEE. V shed 4 bases and J shed 6 bases, with 17 bases lying between them. CDR3 length: 15 amino acids. The CDR3 sequence is CASSAGHGLAQPQHF. The DNA of the CDR3 is TGTGCCAGCAGCGCGGGCCATGGCCTTGCTCAGCCCCAGCATTTT.

The chain joins TRBV29-1 to TRBJ1-2; TRBD1 aligns across 7 bases. This CDR3 spans 12 amino acids. Germline V CDR1 and CDR2: SQVTM, ANQGSEA. V was pared by 5 bases and J by 5 bases, with 5 bases of the junction left unmatched. Written as DNA, the CDR3 is TGCAGCGTTACCGGGACAGCTTATGGCTACACCTTC. This translates into CSVTGTAYGYTF.

This chain joins TRBV11-2 and TRBJ2-1; 15 bases are shared with TRBD2. Germline trimming cut 5 bases from V and 7 bases from J; bases unmatched to any gene: 3. The CDR3 spans 15 residues. Looked up from germline, CDR1 is SGHAT and CDR2 is FQNNGV. The CDR3 reads CASSLGLAGGNEQFF. The CDR3 region has the DNA TGTGCCAGCAGCCTGGGACTAGCGGGAGGAAATGAGCAGTTCTTC.

This clone showed up just once. The V call is TRBV19, the J call TRBJ1-5; D not resolved. This CDR3 spans 15 amino acids. V lost 6 bases and J lost 3, with 15 bases in between. Per the germline V gene, CDR1 is LNHDA and CDR2 is SQIVND (reference sequence). CDR3 bases: TGTGCCAGTAGACTCGGCTTAGGTGACAATCAGCCCCAGCATTTT. It is translated as CASRLGLGDNQPQHF.

This clone was counted only a few times. This chain joins TRBV10-1 and TRBJ1-3, with no clear D. V shed 3 bases and J shed 5 bases, with 20 bases lying between them. Germline lookup yields CDR1 WNHNN and CDR2 SYGVQD (reference sequence). This CDR3 contains 17 residues. Written as DNA, the CDR3 is TGCGCCAGCAGTGATCTGGGCAACCAAAACCCCCGAAACACCATATATTTT. This codes for CASSDLGNQNPRNTIYF.

The rearrangement uses TRBV6-5 and TRBJ1-5; no definite D call. This CDR3 is built from 14 residues. V dropped 3 bases and J dropped 2 bases, with 8 bases sitting between them. CDR1 and CDR2 (germline): MNHEY, SVGAGI. CDR3 DNA: TGTGCCAGCAGTTATGGGGTCGGCAATCAGCCCCAGCATTTT. Its translation: CASSYGVGNQPQHF.

V and J are TRBV12-3 or TRBV12-4 and TRBJ2-5; possibly TRBD1 or TRBD2 for D (6 bases each). Trimming took 3 bases from V and 3 from J, leaving 8 bases between them. The CDR3 is 13 amino acids. DNA of the CDR3: TGTGCCAGCAGTTTTAGGGGGGAAGAGACCCAGTACTTC. Amino acids: CASSFRGEETQYF.

As DNA, the CDR3 is TGTGCCAGCCGACCCGGGGTGGAGGGCAATCAGCCCCAGCATTTT. Its translation is CASRPGVEGNQPQHF. This sequence joins TRBV27 and TRBJ1-5; unclear D gene. The CDR3 length is 15 residues. CDR1 MNHEY and CDR2 SMNVEV come from the germline V gene (reference sequence). The V and J ends lost 8 bases and 2 bases respectively, with 16 bases between them.

This sequence joins TRBV19 and TRBJ2-2; TRBD1 matches 8 bases. The CDR3 is 16 residues long. The ends lost 0 bases at V and 0 bases at J; junction bases unmatched: 0. CDR1 LNHDA and CDR2 SQIVND come from the germline V gene (reference sequence). The CDR3 DNA sequence: TGTGCCAGTAGTATAGAACAGGGGGCGAACACCGGGGAGCTGTTTTTT. It codes for CASSIEQGANTGELFF.

The chain combines TRBV28 with TRBJ1-1; D call uncertain. This CDR3 contains 14 residues. Germline-derived CDR1 and CDR2 are MDHEN and SYDVKM. Trimming pared 6 bases from V and 4 bases from J, leaving 15 bases between. The CDR3 DNA is TGTGCCAGCAGCCTAGACCCCTACTCCACTGAAGCTTTCTTT. It encodes CASSLDPYSTEAFF.

The rearrangement joins TRBV5-4 to TRBJ1-1; tentative D call: TRBD1 (6 bases). The CDR3 runs 15 residues. V lost 9 bases and J lost 0, with 18 bases in between. Germline assignment: CDR1 SGHNT and CDR2 YYREEE (reference sequence). The CDR3 region has the DNA TGTGCCACCTTCGGTCGGGGGCAAGTGAACACTGAAGCTTTCTTT. This sequence encodes CATFGRGQVNTEAFF.

V is TRBV10-3 and J is TRBJ1-1; D not resolved. V was clipped by 3 bases and J by 1 base, with 6 bases between them. This CDR3 is 13 amino acids long. CDR1 is ENHRY, CDR2 SYGVKD, per germline. Here the CDR3 DNA reads TGTGCCATCAGTGATCAAAAGAACACTGAAGCTTTCTTT. Amino acids: CAISDQKNTEAFF.

The chain recombines TRBV5-1 with TRBJ1-1, with 7 bases identical to TRBD1. Germline values: CDR1 SGHRS, CDR2 YFSETQ. There are 14 residues in the CDR3. V trimming: 4 bases; J trimming: 2 bases; junction bases outside the gene matches: 5. The chain's CDR3 is CASSTTGTNTEAFF. CDR3 coding DNA: TGCGCCAGCAGCACGACAGGGACTAACACTGAAGCTTTCTTT.

The chain joins TRBV21-1 to TRBJ2-7. TRBV21-1 is a pseudogene locus. This CDR3 comprises 12 residues. The DNA of the CDR3 is TGTGCCAGCAGCAAAGATCCCTACGAGCAGTACTTC. Protein sequence: CASSKDPYEQYF.

The rearrangement uses TRBV6-2 or TRBV6-3 and TRBJ1-5, with D possibly TRBD1 on 5 matching bases. Germline-derived CDR1 and CDR2 are MNHEY and SVGEGT. The ends were cut back, 2 bases at V and 1 base at J, with 15 bases in the middle. This CDR3 spans 17 amino acids. This CDR3 is CASSYGVRAKSNQPQHF. The CDR3 coding sequence is TGTGCCAGCAGTTACGGGGTCAGGGCTAAAAGCAATCAGCCCCAGCATTTT.